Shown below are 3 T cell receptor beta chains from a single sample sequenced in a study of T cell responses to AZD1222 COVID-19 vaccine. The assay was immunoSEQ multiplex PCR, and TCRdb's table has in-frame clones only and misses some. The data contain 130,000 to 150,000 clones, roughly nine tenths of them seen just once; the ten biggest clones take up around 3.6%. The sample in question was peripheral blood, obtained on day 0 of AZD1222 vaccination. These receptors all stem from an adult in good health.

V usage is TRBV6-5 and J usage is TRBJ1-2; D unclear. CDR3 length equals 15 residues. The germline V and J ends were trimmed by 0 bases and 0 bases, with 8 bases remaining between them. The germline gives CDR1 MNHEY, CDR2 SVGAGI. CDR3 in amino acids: CASSYSGVSNYGYTF. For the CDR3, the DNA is TGTGCCAGCAGTTACTCCGGGGTGTCTAACTATGGCTACACCTTC.

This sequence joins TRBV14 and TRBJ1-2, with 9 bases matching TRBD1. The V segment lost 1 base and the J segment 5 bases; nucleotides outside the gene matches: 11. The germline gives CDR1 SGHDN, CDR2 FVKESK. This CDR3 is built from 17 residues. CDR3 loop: CASSQVQGANLWYGYTF. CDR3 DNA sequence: TGTGCCAGCAGCCAAGTACAGGGGGCTAATCTATGGTATGGCTACACCTTC.

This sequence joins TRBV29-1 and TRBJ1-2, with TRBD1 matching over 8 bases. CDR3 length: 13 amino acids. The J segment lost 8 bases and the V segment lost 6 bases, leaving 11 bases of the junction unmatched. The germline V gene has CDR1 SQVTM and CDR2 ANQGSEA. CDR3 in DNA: TGCAGCGTAGACGGACAGGGATCAGAGGGCTACACCTTC. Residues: CSVDGQGSEGYTF.